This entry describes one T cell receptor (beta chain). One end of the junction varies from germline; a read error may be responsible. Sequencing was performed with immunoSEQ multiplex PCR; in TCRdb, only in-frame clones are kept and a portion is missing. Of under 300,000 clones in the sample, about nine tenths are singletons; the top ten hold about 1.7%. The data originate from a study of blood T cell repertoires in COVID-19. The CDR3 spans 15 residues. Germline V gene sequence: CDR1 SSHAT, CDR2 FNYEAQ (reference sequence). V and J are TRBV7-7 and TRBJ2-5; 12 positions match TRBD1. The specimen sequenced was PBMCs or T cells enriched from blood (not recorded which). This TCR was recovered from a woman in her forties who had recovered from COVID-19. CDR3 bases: TGTGCTAGCAGGCCCGGGACAGGGGGCGGTGAGACCCAGTACTTC. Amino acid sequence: CASRPGTGGGETQYF.